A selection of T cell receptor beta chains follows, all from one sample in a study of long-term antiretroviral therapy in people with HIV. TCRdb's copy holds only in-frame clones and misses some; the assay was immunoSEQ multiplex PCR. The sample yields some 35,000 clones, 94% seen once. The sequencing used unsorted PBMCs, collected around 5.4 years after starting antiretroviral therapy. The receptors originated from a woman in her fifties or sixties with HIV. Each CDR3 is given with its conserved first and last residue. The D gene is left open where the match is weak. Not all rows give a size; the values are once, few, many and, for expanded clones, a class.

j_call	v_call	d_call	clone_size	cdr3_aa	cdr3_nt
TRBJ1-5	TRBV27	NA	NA	CASSPGGGEQPQHF	TGTGCCAGCAGTCCTGGGGGGGGCGAACAGCCCCAGCATTTT
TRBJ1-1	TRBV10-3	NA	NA	CAISERGEAFF	TGTGCCATCAGTGAGAGGGGGGAAGCTTTCTTT
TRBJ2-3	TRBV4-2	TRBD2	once	CASSPERGGTDTQYF	TGTGCCAGCAGCCCTGAGCGGGGGGGTACAGATACGCAGTATTTT
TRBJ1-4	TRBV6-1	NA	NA	CASSEPGRRAQLFF	TGTGCCAGCAGTGAACCAGGACGCCGAGCACAACTGTTTTTT
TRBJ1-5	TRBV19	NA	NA	CASSKASNQPQHF	TGTGCCAGTAGTAAGGCGAGCAATCAGCCCCAGCATTTT
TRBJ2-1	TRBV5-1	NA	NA	CASSFRGRDNEQFF	TGCGCCAGCAGCTTTAGGGGAAGGGACAATGAGCAGTTCTTC
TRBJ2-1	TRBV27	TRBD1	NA	CASSPIQTGISYNEQFF	TGTGCCAGCAGCCCTATTCAGACAGGGATCTCCTACAATGAGCAGTTCTTC
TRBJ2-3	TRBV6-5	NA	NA	CASSYSEGHADTQYF	TGTGCCAGCAGTTACTCGGAAGGGCACGCAGATACGCAGTATTTT
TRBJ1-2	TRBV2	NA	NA	CASSEDRQYGYTF	TGTGCCAGCAGTGAGGACAGACAGTATGGCTACACCTTC
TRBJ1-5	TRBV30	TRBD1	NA	CAWSPTGTGLDQPQHF	TGTGCCTGGAGTCCAACCGGGACAGGGCTCGATCAGCCCCAGCATTTT
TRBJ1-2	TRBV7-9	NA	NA	CASSFSQRVYGYTF	TGTGCCAGCAGCTTTTCACAGCGAGTATATGGCTACACCTTC
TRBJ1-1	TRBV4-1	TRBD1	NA	CASSQAGQGRTEAFF	TGCGCCAGCAGCCAAGCTGGACAGGGTCGGACTGAAGCTTTCTTT
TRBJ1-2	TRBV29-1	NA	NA	CSVPGYGYTF	TGCAGCGTCCCCGGTTATGGCTACACCTTC
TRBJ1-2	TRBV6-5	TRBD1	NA	CASRADRDYGYTF	TGTGCCAGCAGGGCTGACAGGGACTATGGCTACACCTTC
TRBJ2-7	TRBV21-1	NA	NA	CAGSNEDSASYEQYF	TGTGCCGGCTCAAATGAGGACAGTGCATCCTACGAGCAGTACTTC
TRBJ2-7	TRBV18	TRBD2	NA	CASSPLPPSGGYEQYF	TGTGCCAGCTCACCTCTACCGCCTAGCGGGGGGTACGAGCAGTACTTC
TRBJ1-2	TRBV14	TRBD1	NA	CASSQDRGRYGYTF	TGTGCCAGCAGCCAAGACAGGGGGCGGTATGGCTACACCTTC
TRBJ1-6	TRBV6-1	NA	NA	CASSDRFENSPLHF	TGTGCCAGCAGTGACAGATTCGAGAATTCACCCCTCCACTTT
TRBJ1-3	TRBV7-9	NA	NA	CASSPDRESGNTIYF	TGTGCCAGCAGCCCCGATCGGGAAAGTGGAAACACCATATATTTT
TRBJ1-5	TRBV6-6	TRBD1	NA	CASSHQGDEPQHF	TGTGCCAGCAGTCATCAGGGGGATGAGCCCCAGCATTTT
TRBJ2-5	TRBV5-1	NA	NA	CASSFGGGIETQYF	TGCGCCAGCAGCTTTGGAGGGGGGATTGAGACCCAGTACTTC
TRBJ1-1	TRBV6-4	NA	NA	CASSPTGAPNTEAFF	TGTGCCAGCAGTCCCACCGGGGCTCCCAACACTGAAGCTTTCTTT
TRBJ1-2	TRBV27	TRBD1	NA	CASSLSRTGADGYTF	TGTGCCAGCAGTTTATCCCGGACAGGGGCGGACGGCTACACCTTC
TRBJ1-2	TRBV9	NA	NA	CASSANYGYTF	TGTGCCAGCAGCGCCAACTATGGCTACACCTTC
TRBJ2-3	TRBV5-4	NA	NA	CASSLAGIGVTDTQYF	TGTGCCAGCAGCTTGGCTGGAATCGGGGTCACAGATACGCAGTATTTT
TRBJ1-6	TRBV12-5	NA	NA	CASGLGESTYNSPLHF	TGTGCTAGTGGTTTGGGGGAGTCGACCTATAATTCACCCCTCCACTTT
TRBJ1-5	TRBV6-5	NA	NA	CATGVARNSNQPQHF	TGTGCCACCGGGGTGGCCAGGAATAGCAATCAGCCCCAGCATTTT
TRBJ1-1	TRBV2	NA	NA	CASSGGLNTEAFF	TGTGCCAGCAGTGGGGGACTGAACACTGAAGCTTTCTTT
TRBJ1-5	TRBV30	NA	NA	CAWGGHSNRPQHF	TGTGCCTGGGGAGGACATAGCAATCGGCCCCAGCATTTT
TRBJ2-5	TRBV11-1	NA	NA	CASSQRRAGETQYF	TGTGCCAGCAGCCAACGGAGGGCGGGAGAGACCCAGTACTTC
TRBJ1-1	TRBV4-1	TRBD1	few	CASSLGTGRTEAFF	TGCGCCAGCAGCCTTGGGACAGGGCGGACTGAAGCTTTCTTT
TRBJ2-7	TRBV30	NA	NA	CAWSDPGGGVYEQYF	TGTGCCTGGAGTGACCCAGGGGGGGGAGTCTACGAGCAGTACTTC
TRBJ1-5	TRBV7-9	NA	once	CASSLVNQPQHF	TGTGCCAGCAGCTTAGTAAATCAGCCCCAGCATTTT